This TCR beta chain comes out of a study of human T cells and chemical hapten exposure. Time point defined: patch test 2, 6 weeks after DPC sensitization. Treatment indicated: therapeutic diphenylcyclopropenone sensitization with weekly scalp DPC. The length of the CDR3 is 13 residues. J lost 6 bases, V lost 3 bases, and 4 bases had no gene match. Germline V gene sequence: CDR1 DFQATT, CDR2 SNEGSKA (reference sequence). This clonotype has ten or more counts. For the library, individual cDNA molecules each received unique molecular identifiers. Via MiXCR, TCRdb re-called the RACE reads, giving one row per CDR3 protein. The sample includes about 54,000 distinct CDR3 sequences, about a tenth seen only once; the top ten take around 1.6%.

V and J are TRBV20-1 and TRBJ1-5, with 8 bases fitting TRBD1. The clonotype comes from a woman between 45 and 60 years old with alopecia areata. Some clones in this sample may be carry-over from other donors' samples. This specimen was whole blood, taken in connection with sensitization to the hapten diphenylcyclopropenone (DPC). CDR3 sequence reads: CSARTGESQPQHF. In DNA form, the CDR3 reads TGCAGTGCTAGGACAGGGGAGAGTCAGCCCCAGCATTTT.